Below, 21 T cell receptor beta chains from the same sample are listed, as sequenced in a study of T cells in tuberculosis. TCRdb's table, derived via immunoSEQ multiplex PCR, lists solely in-frame clones and lacks some. The sample has roughly 35,000 clones; 90% to 95% are singletons. The sequenced material came from PBMCs. These receptors were taken from a donor aged 10-29 years with latent tuberculosis or without tuberculosis infection.

This rearrangement joins TRBV6-4 to TRBJ2-3; possible D gene TRBD1, 6 bases. Germline assignment: CDR1 MRHNA and CDR2 SNTAGT. Trimming removed 2 bases at V and 0 bases at J, with 12 bases between. The CDR3 contains 16 residues. The CDR3 nucleotides are TGTGCCAGCAGTGACAGTGGGGGCGCGAGCACAGATACGCAGTATTTT. It translates to CASSDSGGASTDTQYF.

The CDR3 region is CASSLTGGNGYTF. The CDR3, as DNA: TGTGCCAGCAGCTTAACAGGGGGGAATGGCTACACCTTC. The chain joins TRBV11-2 to TRBJ1-2, with 8 bases lining up with TRBD1. V was pared by 2 bases and J by 6 bases, with 2 bases of the junction left unmatched. In germline, CDR1 is SGHAT, CDR2 FQNNGV. The CDR3 spans 13 residues.

V gene TRBV5-8 combines with J gene TRBJ2-7, with 8 nucleotides matching TRBD2. This CDR3 region has 14 residues. CDR1 and CDR2 (germline): SGHTS, YDEGEE. J was trimmed by 6 bases and V by 3 bases; bases with no gene match: 8. The CDR3, as DNA: TGTGCCAGCAGCTGGGGACTAGTGGCACCCGAGCAGTACTTC. Protein sequence: CASSWGLVAPEQYF.

This clone was counted once. The V call is TRBV7-8, the J call TRBJ1-5; perhaps TRBD1 as D (5 bases). CDR3 size: 16 residues. Trimming left V 1 base short and J 4 bases short, with 14 bases between. Germline CDR1 reads SGHVS; CDR2 reads FQNEAQ. The CDR3 protein is CASSLEGAGLNQPQHF. The CDR3 DNA is TGTGCCAGCAGCTTAGAGGGCGCAGGGCTAAATCAGCCCCAGCATTTT.

The V call is TRBV27, the J call TRBJ1-6; D uncertain. The V and J ends lost 5 bases and 14 bases respectively, with 19 bases between them. The germline V gene encodes CDR1 MNHEY and CDR2 SMNVEV (reference sequence). This CDR3 region has 14 residues. The CDR3 loop is CASSPPGGLGTLHF. CDR3 DNA sequence: TGTGCCAGCAGTCCCCCCGGAGGGCTTGGGACCCTCCACTTT.

J is TRBJ1-2 and V is TRBV5-6; no definite D call. V lost 1 base, J lost 8 bases, and 18 bases lay in between. Germline V lookup: CDR1 SGHDT, CDR2 YYEEEE. This CDR3 has 15 residues. The chain's CDR3 is CASSLSPGTAIGYTF. CDR3 in DNA: TGTGCCAGCAGCTTGTCTCCAGGAACGGCAATAGGCTACACCTTC. The whole variable domain, filled in from reference TRBV5-6 and TRBJ1-2, reads DAGVTQSPTHLIKTRGQQVTLRCSPKSGHDTVSWYQQALGQGPQFIFQYYEEEERQRGNFPDRFSGHQFPNYSSELNVNALLLGDSALYLCASSLSPGTAIGYTFGSGTRLTVV.

This chain links TRBV27 with TRBJ1-4, with 7 nucleotides matching TRBD1. The CDR3 extends over 15 amino acids. Germline V CDR1 and CDR2: MNHEY, SMNVEV (reference sequence). With V trimmed by 4 bases and J by 7 bases, 9 bases remained unmatched. CDR3 sequence reads: CASSYGGGGVEKLFF. The CDR3 DNA reads TGTGCCAGCAGTTACGGAGGGGGCGGTGTTGAAAAACTGTTTTTT.

The chain joins TRBV28 to TRBJ2-2, with TRBD1 identical over 8 bases. The CDR3 consists of 17 residues. The V gene's germline CDR1 is MDHEN and CDR2 SYDVKM. V dropped 2 bases and J dropped 5; count of bases not matched to a gene: 10. As DNA, the CDR3 is TGTGCCAGCAGTTTAATAGGACAGGGCAGTGGGACCGGGGAGCTGTTTTTT. Protein: CASSLIGQGSGTGELFF.

This chain joins TRBV28 and TRBJ1-3; D remains ambiguous. Germline V CDR1 and CDR2: MDHEN, SYDVKM. Trimming shortened V by 5 bases and J by 4 bases, and 6 bases separated the two germline ends. The CDR3 contains 12 residues. The CDR3 region has the DNA TGTGCCAGCAGTGGCAGGGGAAACACCATATATTTT. Its protein is CASSGRGNTIYF. Full variable domain (outside the CDR3, taken from reference TRBV28 and TRBJ1-3): DVKVTQSSRYLVKRTGEKVFLECVQDMDHENMFWYRQDPGLGLRLIYFSYDVKMKEKGDIPEGYSVSREKKERFSLILESASTNQTSMYLCASSGRGNTIYFGEGSWLTVV.

Of note for this clone: Different DNA sequences within this sample yield the same CDR3. The rearrangement links TRBV28 to TRBJ1-5; weak D call: TRBD1 (5 bases). V was clipped by 2 bases and J by 7 bases, with 6 bases between them. The CDR3 extends over 12 amino acids. The germline gives CDR1 MDHEN, CDR2 SYDVKM. CDR3 bases: TGTGCCAGCAGTTTAGGGGGGCAGCCCCAGCATTTT. Translating gives CASSLGGQPQHF.

This chain joins TRBV27 and TRBJ2-1; D gene ambiguous. Germline loops: CDR1 MNHEY, CDR2 SMNVEV (reference sequence). This CDR3 region has 13 residues. V lost 1 base to trimming and J lost 7 bases, with 8 bases between them. The CDR3 loop is CASSLYALNEQFF. The CDR3 region has the DNA TGTGCCAGCAGTTTATATGCCCTAAATGAGCAGTTCTTC.

This clone has a single count. CDR3 in amino acids: CASSIGIGVLNEQFF. For the CDR3, the DNA is TGTGCCAGTAGTATAGGCATAGGAGTCCTCAATGAGCAGTTCTTC. The chain combines TRBV19 with TRBJ2-1; no reliable D call. Deletions cut 1 base from V and 6 bases from J, with 13 bases between. The germline gives CDR1 LNHDA, CDR2 SQIVND (reference sequence). CDR3 length: 15 amino acids.

This chain uses TRBV29-1 with TRBJ2-7; 10 bases align to TRBD1. Trimming cost V 7 bases and J 6 bases; bases outside gene matches: 6. The CDR3 length is 12 residues. In germline, CDR1 is SQVTM, CDR2 ANQGSEA. In DNA form, the CDR3 reads TGCAGCGCGGGACAGGGGCGTTTCGAGCAGTACTTC. Translation: CSAGQGRFEQYF.

The V call is TRBV28, the J call TRBJ2-1; D is uncertain. CDR3 length equals 17 residues. V was clipped by 3 bases and J by 5 bases, with 20 bases between them. The germline CDR1 and CDR2 sequences are MDHEN and SYDVKM. The CDR3 DNA follows: TGTGCCAGCAGTTTTCGTAGTGTACTTCTACCTAACAATGAGCAGTTCTTC. It encodes CASSFRSVLLPNNEQFF.

This clone appeared a single time. This chain connects TRBV28 to TRBJ1-1; 10 bases map to TRBD1. This CDR3 contains 14 residues. The V and J ends lost 6 bases and 5 bases, in that order; junction bases with no gene match: 6. The germline CDR1 and CDR2 sequences are MDHEN and SYDVKM. CDR3 DNA: TGTGCCAGCAGCACGACAGGGGGCAGGACTGAAGCTTTCTTT. Protein sequence: CASSTTGGRTEAFF.

This rearrangement joins TRBV10-3 to TRBJ1-1; a weak D match, TRBD1 (5 bases). Per germline, CDR1 ENHRY and CDR2 SYGVKD. Trimming pared 7 bases from V and 1 base from J, leaving 13 bases between. The CDR3 loop spans 14 amino acids. CDR3 amino acids: CAINHGGGNTEAFF. The CDR3 DNA follows: TGTGCCATCAACCATGGGGGGGGGAACACTGAAGCTTTCTTT.

This clone has only one observation. The chain carries TRBV29-1 and TRBJ2-1; 10 bases line up with TRBD2. The CDR3 totals 15 residues. Germline assignment: CDR1 SQVTM and CDR2 ANQGSEA. Losses at the gene ends were 4 bases for V and 7 bases for J; bases not matched to a gene: 10. CDR3 protein: CSVGLPGLALNEQFF. The CDR3 region has the DNA TGCAGCGTTGGGCTCCCGGGACTAGCGCTGAATGAGCAGTTCTTC.

The CDR3 DNA is TGCAGCGTTGAAAGGGAGGGCTATGGCTACACCTTC. This sequence encodes CSVEREGYGYTF. The chain carries TRBV29-1 and TRBJ1-2, with D unclear. The germline V gene encodes CDR1 SQVTM and CDR2 ANQGSEA. Trimming left V 2 bases short and J 4 bases short, with 8 bases between. The CDR3 is 12 amino acids.

This clone turned up a few times. The chain has TRBV18 and TRBJ2-1; the match to TRBD1 covers 7 bases. This CDR3 region has 13 residues. Trimming removed 4 bases from V and 5 bases from J; junction bases left unmatched: 2. Germline V gene data show CDR1 as KGHSH and CDR2 as LQKENI. In DNA, the CDR3 is TGTGCCAGCTCACAGGGGGCCGACAATGAGCAGTTCTTC. It encodes CASSQGADNEQFF.

This clone was found once. The chain joins TRBV7-2 to TRBJ2-7, with TRBD1 matching over 7 bases. CDR3 length: 15 amino acids. Germline lookup yields CDR1 SGHTA and CDR2 FQGNSA. V lost 6 bases, J lost 2 bases, and 10 bases stayed unmatched. Written as DNA, the CDR3 is TGTGCCAGCAGTCGCTTTAGGGGACAGACCTACGAGCAGTACTTC. It specifies CASSRFRGQTYEQYF. Combining the CDR3 with reference TRBV7-2 and TRBJ2-7 gives the whole variable domain GAGVSQSPSNKVTEKGKDVELRCDPISGHTALYWYRQSLGQGLEFLIYFQGNSAPDKSGLPSDRFSAERTGGSVSTLTIQRTQQEDSAVYLCASSRFRGQTYEQYFGPGTRLTVT.

In this sample, this clone turned up once. The V gene is TRBV20-1, the J gene TRBJ1-1; perhaps TRBD1 as D (5 bases). V lost 4 bases to trimming and J lost 10 bases, with 13 bases between them. This CDR3 is 11 amino acids long. The germline CDR1 and CDR2 sequences are DFQATT and SNEGSKA (reference sequence). The DNA of the CDR3 is TGCAGTGCTATGGGCAGGCAGGGAGCTTTCTTT. Translation gives CSAMGRQGAFF.